These T cell receptor beta chains were read from a single sample in a study of identical twins. Each CDR3 protein is one row after TCRdb ran MiXCR on the 5' RACE reads. The sample lists 520,000 or so distinct CDR3 sequences; roughly a fifth were seen once. The sample also formed part of further work on T cells expressing NK-cell markers.

The specimen was CD4+ T cells sorted from blood. All receptors derive from a young woman in good health. Each CDR3 is given with its conserved first and last residue. Each record gives: D gene, clone size, V gene, J gene, CDR3 DNA, CDR3 protein. D genes are given only for firm matches. The size entry is marked missing in some rows and otherwise reads once, few, many or a size class.

TRBD2,few,TRBV12-3/TRBV12-4,TRBJ2-7,TGTGCCAGCAGTTTCCGGACTAGCGGGATTGGGGCCGAGCAGTACTTC,CASSFRTSGIGAEQYF
.,.,TRBV4-2,TRBJ1-4,TGTGCCAGCAGCCAAGATAGGGGAAAACTGTTTTTT,CASSQDRGKLFF
TRBD2,few,TRBV20-1,TRBJ2-1,TGCAGTGCTAGAAGGGTTTTAGCGGGAGTGGTCGGTGAGCAGTTCTTC,CSARRVLAGVVGEQFF
TRBD2,.,TRBV6-1,TRBJ2-3,TGTGCCAGCAGACAAAGGACTAGCGGGGGGGGACCTAGCACAGATACGCAGTATTTT,CASRQRTSGGGPSTDTQYF
.,.,TRBV6-2/TRBV6-3,TRBJ2-7,TGTGCCAGCCGGAGTTGGGACGAGCAGTACTTC,CASRSWDEQYF
.,few,TRBV6-5,TRBJ2-1,TGTGCCAGCAGTTACGCCAATGAGCAGTTCTTC,CASSYANEQFF
TRBD2,many,TRBV20-1,TRBJ2-5,TGCAGTGCCTATAGCGGGGGGGGCGCAGAGACCCAGTACTTC,CSAYSGGGAETQYF
.,many,TRBV20-1,TRBJ1-2,TGCAGTGCTGGGAGATCGACTAACTATGGCTACACCTTC,CSAGRSTNYGYTF
.,.,TRBV20-1,TRBJ2-4,TGCAGTGCCCCCGGTCGGTCCCGGGGCATTCAGTACTTC,CSAPGRSRGIQYF
.,.,TRBV20-1,TRBJ2-1,TGCAGTGCAAGTCGCAGGGAAGAGCAGTTCTTC,CSASRREEQFF
TRBD1,.,TRBV20-1,TRBJ1-2,TGCAGTGCCTACCTCCGGGACAGGGTCTATGGCTACACCTTC,CSAYLRDRVYGYTF
.,few,TRBV6-5,TRBJ2-1,TGTGCCAGCAGTTCGGGGATTCATGAGCAGTTCTTC,CASSSGIHEQFF
TRBD1,.,TRBV5-5,TRBJ2-1,TGTGCCAGCAGCCCGGACAGGGGGCGGCAGTTCTTC,CASSPDRGRQFF
TRBD1,once,TRBV14,TRBJ1-4,TGTGCCAGCAGCGCCCGGGACAGGGGCTATGAAAAACTGTTTTTT,CASSARDRGYEKLFF
TRBD1,few,TRBV20-1,TRBJ1-2,TGCAGTGCTTTCGGACAGGACTATGGCTACACCTTC,CSAFGQDYGYTF
TRBD2,.,TRBV9,TRBJ2-1,TGTGCCAGCAGCGTAGTACGAGGCGGGGGGGTGGTGGATGAGCAGTTCTTC,CASSVVRGGGVVDEQFF
TRBD2,many,TRBV10-3,TRBJ2-5,TGTGCCATCGGGACTAGCGGGGGTGAGACCCAGTACTTC,CAIGTSGGETQYF
.,.,TRBV29-1,TRBJ1-1,TGCAGCGTCGTGAGGGTCCAGAACACTGAAGCTTTCTTT,CSVVRVQNTEAFF
.,.,TRBV6-1,TRBJ1-2,TGTGCCAGCGGGTGGGGCGCAGACTATGGCTACACCTTC,CASGWGADYGYTF
.,.,TRBV5-1,TRBJ2-3,TGCGCCAGCAGCCCGCCGGGCTCCGGGATGGATACGCAGTATTTT,CASSPPGSGMDTQYF
.,many,TRBV6-5,TRBJ2-1,TGTGCCAGCAGTTCCCGGGGGAATGAGCAGTTCTTC,CASSSRGNEQFF
TRBD1,few,TRBV12-3/TRBV12-4,TRBJ1-5,TGTGCCAGCAGCCTTGACAGGGTGTTGAATCAGCCCCAGCATTTT,CASSLDRVLNQPQHF
TRBD2,few,TRBV27,TRBJ2-1,TGTGCCAGCAGTTTTACTAGCGGGAGTACTGAGCAGTTCTTC,CASSFTSGSTEQFF
TRBD1,.,TRBV25-1,TRBJ2-7,TGTGCCAGCAGTGACCCGCGACGACAGGGGGCCAACGAGCAGTACTTC,CASSDPRRQGANEQYF
TRBD2,.,TRBV20-1,TRBJ2-3,TGCAGCGGGGCCCCTAGCGGGAGCCCAGATACGCAGTATTTT,CSGAPSGSPDTQYF
.,few,TRBV2,TRBJ1-1,TGTGCCAGCAGTATGGGTGCAGTGAACACTGAAGCTTTCTTT,CASSMGAVNTEAFF
.,few,TRBV5-1,TRBJ1-1,TGCGCCAGCAGCTTGTCCAGGGGTCGCAACACTGAAGCTTTCTTT,CASSLSRGRNTEAFF
.,few,TRBV7-9,TRBJ2-7,TGTGCCAGCAGCCCACCGCTTTACGAGCAGTACTTC,CASSPPLYEQYF
.,.,TRBV3-1,TRBJ2-1,TGTGCCAGCAGCCACTGGCGGAGCAAGTCGTCCTACAATGAGCAGTTCTTC,CASSHWRSKSSYNEQFF
TRBD1,.,TRBV6-1,TRBJ1-1,TGTGCCAGCAGGTCAACCGGGACAGCGAACACTGAAGCTTTCTTT,CASRSTGTANTEAFF
.,.,TRBV6-1,TRBJ2-7,TGTGCCAGCAGGGACCGGGGGAGCGAGCAGTACTTC,CASRDRGSEQYF
.,few,TRBV24-1,TRBJ2-3,TGTGCCACCTTCGACGGTCCGGATACGCAGTATTTT,CATFDGPDTQYF
.,few,TRBV6-2/TRBV6-3,TRBJ2-2,TGTGCCAGCAGTTCCGAATCCCCCCCCACCGGGGAGCTGTTTTTT,CASSSESPPTGELFF
.,.,TRBV9,TRBJ2-5,TGTGCCAGCAGTAGACCAGGGAGCGGTTACCAAGAGACCCAGTACTTC,CASSRPGSGYQETQYF
.,few,TRBV20-1,TRBJ2-3,TGCAGTCTACCATTCCGAGATACGCAGTATTTT,CSLPFRDTQYF
.,few,TRBV10-3,TRBJ1-1,TGTGCCATCAGTGGGACAGAAAGGAACACTGAAGCTTTCTTT,CAISGTERNTEAFF
TRBD1,.,TRBV2,TRBJ2-3,TGTGCCAGCAGACTACTTGGGACAGGGTCTTCCAATACGCAGTATTTT,CASRLLGTGSSNTQYF
TRBD2,.,TRBV4-3,TRBJ2-1,TGCGCCAGCAGCCACGACCCTAGCGGAGGCTACAATGAGCAGTTCTTC,CASSHDPSGGYNEQFF
.,few,TRBV3-1,TRBJ2-2,TGTGCCAGCAGCCCTCCCTCTAGTTCCGGGGAGCTGTTTTTT,CASSPPSSSGELFF
.,.,TRBV7-9,TRBJ1-1,TGTGCCAGCAGCACCCGGACAGTTCGGGTCATGAACACTGAAGCTTTCTTT,CASSTRTVRVMNTEAFF
TRBD2,.,TRBV20-1,TRBJ2-1,TGCAGTGCTGGGACTAGCGGGAGCCTCGATGAGCAGTTCTTC,CSAGTSGSLDEQFF
.,few,TRBV9,TRBJ2-3,TGTGCCACCGGTGGGGCAAGCACAGATACGCAGTATTTT,CATGGASTDTQYF
.,.,TRBV7-9,TRBJ2-7,TGTGCCAGCAGCCCCTGGGGGGGGCACGAGCAGTACTTC,CASSPWGGHEQYF